What follows is one T cell receptor (beta chain) and its context. Its antigen is still unknown. V lost 5 bases, J lost 1 base, and 4 bases stayed unmatched. Germline CDR1 is MDHEN and CDR2 is SYDVKM. This CDR3 spans 16 amino acids. The sample belongs to a study of vaccination effects on CD4 cells after COVID-19. Produced via immunoSEQ multiplex PCR; TCRdb's table is partial and in-frame only. The sample lists tens of thousands of clones; around 73% were seen once. Prior to sequencing, the ViraFEST assay stimulated PBMC with viral peptide pools, which expanded the antigen-specific CD4+ T cells. Culturing for 10 days preceded CD4+ T cell isolation. Each participant was administered two doses of either the BNT162b2 or the mRNA-1273 vaccine.

The source is a human donor who received a COVID-19 vaccine. Material: CD4+ T cells from PBMCs cultured with HCoV-229E spike peptides, obtained after COVID-19 vaccination. J is TRBJ2-4 and V is TRBV28; TRBD1 matches at 11 bases. The CDR3 spells CASSGQGALAKNIQYF. CDR3 in DNA: TGTGCCAGCAGTGGACAGGGGGCGCTGGCCAAAAACATTCAGTACTTC.